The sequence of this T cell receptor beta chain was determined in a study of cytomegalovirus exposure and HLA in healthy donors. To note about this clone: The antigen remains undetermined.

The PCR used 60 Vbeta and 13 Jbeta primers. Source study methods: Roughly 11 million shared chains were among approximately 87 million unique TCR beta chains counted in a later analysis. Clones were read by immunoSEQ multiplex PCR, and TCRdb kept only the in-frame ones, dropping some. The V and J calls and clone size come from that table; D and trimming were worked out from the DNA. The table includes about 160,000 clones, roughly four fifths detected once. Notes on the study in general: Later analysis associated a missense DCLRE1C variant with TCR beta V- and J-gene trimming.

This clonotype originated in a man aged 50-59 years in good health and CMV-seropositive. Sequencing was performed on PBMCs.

The CDR3: CASRRDTNTEAFF. CDR3 coding DNA: TGCGCCAGCAGGAGGGACACGAACACTGAAGCTTTCTTT. The chain is built from TRBV5-1 and TRBJ1-1; a possible D gene is TRBD1 (6 bases). The CDR3 has 13 residues. V was trimmed by 5 bases and J by 1 base, leaving 9 bases between them. Germline assignment: CDR1 SGHRS and CDR2 YFSETQ.